The present TCR beta chain was sequenced within a study of Ad26.COV2.S vaccination and SARS-CoV-2 variants. Study background: Ad26.COV2.S, an intramuscular injection, was given once or twice 56 days apart.

Treatment of the sample: over 15 received Ad26.COV2.S at low or high dose, single or two shots; 5 received placebo; per-sample allocation not given. Repertoires come from day 63 after the first vaccine or placebo injection. It was Wuhan-strain SARS-CoV-2 spike that the Ad26 vaccine vector expressed. With respect to this clone: Its target is unknown.

Sequencing used immunoSEQ multiplex PCR; TCRdb keeps in-frame clones, though not all of them. The sample shows hundreds of thousands of clones, around 89% of them seen only once. Study-wide results and limits: People given the vaccine had a wider spike-specific TCR breadth than placebo recipients did.

Sequenced material: peripheral blood, taken in a trial of Ad26.COV2.S vaccine versus placebo. This clonotype originated in a person aged 18-60 years who received the Ad26.COV2.S COVID-19 vaccine or a placebo.

The CDR3: CASSEEQGTNTGELFF. In DNA, the CDR3 is TGTGCCAGCAGTGAGGAACAGGGAACGAACACCGGGGAGCTGTTTTTT. This chain uses TRBV6-1 with TRBJ2-2; possibly TRBD1 for D (6 bases). This CDR3 contains 16 residues. CDR1 and CDR2 from the germline V gene are MNHNS and SASEGT. Trimming took 3 bases from V and 0 from J, leaving 11 bases between them.